These 28 T cell receptor beta chains were sequenced from one sample in a study of blood T cell repertoires in COVID-19. Using immunoSEQ multiplex PCR, the repertoire was profiled, and TCRdb retains in-frame clones only, with some absent. The sample records more than 200,000 clones, 85% to 90% being singletons. The sample consisted of PBMCs or T cells enriched from blood (not recorded which). These TCRs come from a woman aged 25 to 39 who had recovered from COVID-19.

This rearrangement joins TRBV11-2 to TRBJ2-1; the D gene is possibly TRBD2 (5 bases). This CDR3 has 12 residues. V lost 7 bases and J 10 bases, leaving 14 bases between the germline ends. Germline V lookup: CDR1 SGHAT, CDR2 FQNNGV. CDR3 nucleotide sequence: TGTGCCAGCACCCGGACCAGAGGGGAGCAGTTCTTC. Amino acid sequence: CASTRTRGEQFF.

CDR3 nucleotide sequence: TGTGCCAGCAGTTACTATCCGACAGCAACTAATGAAAAACTGTTTTTT. This codes for CASSYYPTATNEKLFF. The gene calls are TRBV6-2 or TRBV6-3 and TRBJ1-4, with D possibly being TRBD1 (5 bases). This CDR3 comprises 16 residues. Germline assignment: CDR1 MNHEY and CDR2 SVGEGT. V dropped 1 base and J dropped 0 bases, with 9 bases sitting between them.

The J gene is TRBJ1-5, the V gene TRBV19; D is unresolved. Germline CDR1 LNHDA, CDR2 SQIVND (reference sequence). The CDR3 loop spans 14 amino acids. V was trimmed by 2 bases and J by 2 bases, leaving 7 bases between them. CDR3: CASSIPGGNQPQHF. DNA of the CDR3: TGTGCCAGTAGTATACCCGGGGGCAATCAGCCCCAGCATTTT.

The chain recombines TRBV2 with TRBJ2-7, with a possible D match to TRBD2 (6 bases). Germline V gene data show CDR1 as SNHLY and CDR2 as FYNNEI. Trimming left V 0 bases short and J 4 bases short, with 16 bases between. The CDR3 sequence is 16 residues long. The CDR3 loop is CASSEALGGRRYEQYF. CDR3 sequence (DNA): TGTGCCAGCAGTGAAGCGCTTGGGGGGAGGAGGTACGAGCAGTACTTC.

The chain employs TRBV19 and TRBJ1-1, with a tentative D call TRBD1 (5 bases). Germline V lookup: CDR1 LNHDA, CDR2 SQIVND (reference sequence). Trimming removed 3 bases from V and 10 bases from J, with 24 bases in between. This CDR3 contains 16 residues. CDR3 coding DNA: TGTGCCAGTAGTATCCGAGCGGGGACCGGGGGAACGACAGCTTTCTTT. It encodes CASSIRAGTGGTTAFF.

V gene TRBV2 combines with J gene TRBJ1-5; D may be TRBD1 (5 bases). Germline CDR1 SNHLY, CDR2 FYNNEI. The CDR3 extends over 15 amino acids. V was shortened by 3 bases and J by 4 bases, with 13 bases between the two germline ends. The CDR3 is CASSDYSRANQPQHF. The CDR3 nucleotides are TGTGCCAGCAGTGACTACAGCAGGGCTAATCAGCCCCAGCATTTT.

The chain recombines TRBV24-1 with TRBJ2-1; TRBD1 aligns across 9 bases. This CDR3 contains 16 residues. Germline CDR1 is KGHDR and CDR2 is SFDVKD. With 7 bases clipped from V and 9 bases from J, the junction kept 15 bases outside the gene matches. The CDR3 DNA reads as TGTGCCACCAGCGCAACCGGGACAGGGTTGTCCGGTGAGCAGTTCTTC. This sequence encodes CATSATGTGLSGEQFF.

The chain recombines TRBV28 with TRBJ2-1; 7 bases align to TRBD2. V dropped 4 bases and J dropped 2; count of bases not matched to a gene: 5. Per germline, CDR1 MDHEN and CDR2 SYDVKM. This CDR3 is 15 amino acids long. DNA for the CDR3: TGTGCCAGCAGTTCGGCTAGCGGTACCTACAATGAGCAGTTCTTC. It is translated as CASSSASGTYNEQFF.

V usage is TRBV28 and J usage is TRBJ2-5; 8 bases align to TRBD2. Germline trimming cut 4 bases from V and 4 bases from J; bases unmatched to any gene: 5. CDR1 is MDHEN, CDR2 SYDVKM, per germline. The CDR3 sequence is 14 residues long. The CDR3 DNA is TGTGCCAGCAGTTCGGGGGGGATCGGAGAGACCCAGTACTTC. It specifies CASSSGGIGETQYF.

The chain combines TRBV7-2 with TRBJ2-3, with 12 positions matching TRBD2. This CDR3 contains 18 residues. With 5 bases clipped from V and 0 bases from J, the junction kept 9 bases outside the gene matches. Germline assignment: CDR1 SGHTA and CDR2 FQGNSA. The CDR3 DNA sequence: TGTGCCAGCAGCCTGGAACCTAGCGGGAGGGGGAGCACAGATACGCAGTATTTT. This translates into CASSLEPSGRGSTDTQYF. Drawing the rest from reference TRBV7-2 and TRBJ2-3, the complete variable domain is GAGVSQSPSNKVTEKGKDVELRCDPISGHTALYWYRQSLGQGLEFLIYFQGNSAPDKSGLPSDRFSAERTGGSVSTLTIQRTQQEDSAVYLCASSLEPSGRGSTDTQYFGPGTRLTVL.

The chain is built from TRBV9 and TRBJ1-2; 7 positions agree with TRBD1. The CDR3 length is 12 residues. The trim removed 3 bases at V and 7 bases at J, leaving 3 bases unmatched. Germline-derived CDR1 and CDR2 are SGDLS and YYNGEE. CDR3 residues: CASSAQGGGYTF. As DNA, the CDR3 is TGTGCCAGCAGCGCCCAGGGGGGTGGCTACACCTTC.

In regard to this clone: The sample contains more than one DNA sequence encoding this CDR3. V is TRBV7-2 and J is TRBJ1-5, with 9 bases lining up with TRBD1. CDR1 is SGHTA, CDR2 FQGNSA, per germline. There are 15 residues in the CDR3. Trimming removed 5 bases from V and 7 bases from J; junction bases left unmatched: 9. The CDR3 loop is CASSLATGGTQPQHF. The CDR3 nucleotides are TGTGCCAGCAGCCTCGCCACAGGGGGCACCCAGCCCCAGCATTTT.

The CDR3 DNA sequence: TGTGCCAGCTCACCCCGGGACAGCTTCGGGGAAAAACTGTTTTTT. It encodes CASSPRDSFGEKLFF. This chain uses TRBV18 with TRBJ1-4, with TRBD1 identical over 7 bases. Germline V gene data show CDR1 as KGHSH and CDR2 as LQKENI. The CDR3 covers 15 residues. The V and J ends lost 3 bases and 8 bases, in that order; junction bases with no gene match: 9.

V and J are TRBV15 and TRBJ2-5, with a possible D match to TRBD2 (5 bases). CDR3 length: 14 amino acids. CDR1 and CDR2 (germline): LNHNV, YYDKDF (reference sequence). V was shortened by 8 bases and J by 2 bases, with 15 bases between the two germline ends. The CDR3 coding sequence is TGTGCCACCGCAAAGAATACGGGACAAGAGACCCAGTACTTC. Protein sequence: CATAKNTGQETQYF.

The V call is TRBV5-5, the J call TRBJ1-5; the match to TRBD1 covers 7 bases. J gave up 2 bases and V 0 bases, and 2 bases lay outside the gene matches. Germline V gene data show CDR1 as SGHKS and CDR2 as YYEKEE (reference sequence). There are 15 residues in the CDR3. The CDR3 region is CASSLEGQGNQPQHF. In nucleotides, the CDR3 is TGTGCCAGCAGCTTGGAAGGACAGGGCAATCAGCCCCAGCATTTT.

The chain carries TRBV24-1 and TRBJ2-1, with unresolved D. The CDR3 has 13 residues. CDR1 is KGHDR, CDR2 SFDVKD, per germline. Deletions cut 1 base from V and 10 bases from J, with 10 bases between. The CDR3 DNA reads TGTGCCACCAGTGATTTCGCGCAGGTGGAGCAGTTCTTC. This gives the protein CATSDFAQVEQFF.

V is TRBV25-1 and J is TRBJ2-7, with D perhaps matching TRBD1 (6 bases). The germline gives CDR1 MGHDK, CDR2 SYGVNS. V dropped 6 bases and J dropped 3 bases, with 12 bases sitting between them. This CDR3 region has 13 residues. Here the CDR3 reads CASRVARGYEQYF. The CDR3 DNA follows: TGTGCCAGCAGAGTCGCCAGGGGCTACGAGCAGTACTTC.

The V and J genes are TRBV9 and TRBJ2-2; 12 nucleotides agree with TRBD2. Germline V gene sequence: CDR1 SGDLS, CDR2 YYNGEE. The V and J ends lost 4 bases and 4 bases, in that order; junction bases with no gene match: 5. The CDR3 sequence is 16 residues long. CDR3 sequence reads: CASSTRLAGVTGELFF. DNA for the CDR3: TGTGCCAGCAGCACCCGACTAGCGGGAGTCACCGGGGAGCTGTTTTTT. Combining the CDR3 with reference TRBV9 and TRBJ2-2 gives the whole variable domain DSGVTQTPKHLITATGQRVTLRCSPRSGDLSVYWYQQSLDQGLQFLIQYYNGEERAKGNILERFSAQQFPDLHSELNLSSLELGDSALYFCASSTRLAGVTGELFFGEGSRLTVL.

The chain uses TRBV28 and TRBJ2-5; D gene uncertain. The CDR3 is 17 residues long. Germline loops: CDR1 MDHEN, CDR2 SYDVKM. Trimming shortened V by 4 bases and J by 0 bases, and 18 bases separated the two germline ends. The chain's CDR3 is CASSSLDLGAYQETQYF. The DNA of the CDR3 is TGTGCCAGCAGTTCCCTTGATCTGGGCGCGTACCAAGAGACCCAGTACTTC.

The chain links TRBV15 to TRBJ2-2; TRBD2 agrees at 10 bases. Germline V CDR1 and CDR2: LNHNV, YYDKDF (reference sequence). V dropped 0 bases and J dropped 3; count of bases not matched to a gene: 7. The CDR3 is made up of 18 amino acids. The chain's CDR3 is CATSRDPRAGGDTGELFF. CDR3 coding DNA: TGTGCCACCAGCAGAGACCCCAGAGCGGGAGGGGACACCGGGGAGCTGTTTTTT.

The V and J genes are TRBV9 and TRBJ2-7; D gene uncertain. The CDR3 extends over 16 amino acids. Germline lookup yields CDR1 SGDLS and CDR2 YYNGEE. V lost 0 bases, J lost 2 bases, and 15 bases lay in between. CDR3 residues: CASSVAGSSVPYEQYF. CDR3 coding DNA: TGTGCCAGCAGCGTAGCAGGCTCCTCCGTACCCTACGAGCAGTACTTC.

The gene calls are TRBV11-2 and TRBJ2-2, with 9 bases that match TRBD2. CDR1 is SGHAT and CDR2 is FQNNGV in the germline V gene. The CDR3 loop spans 17 amino acids. V gave up 5 bases and J gave up 5 bases; unmatched junction bases: 12. The CDR3 DNA follows: TGTGCCAGCAGCCAGTCTAGGAGCGGGAGGCATACCGGGGAGCTGTTTTTT. It is translated as CASSQSRSGRHTGELFF.

V and J are TRBV12-3 or TRBV12-4 and TRBJ1-6; D gene unclear. The CDR3 spans 12 residues. V shed 3 bases and J shed 6 bases, with 3 bases lying between them. The CDR3 nucleotides read TGTGCCAGCAGTTTCAGTAATTCACCCCTCCACTTT. Amino acids: CASSFSNSPLHF.

V is TRBV5-4 and J is TRBJ1-6, with a weak D call TRBD1 (6 bases). This CDR3 is 15 amino acids long. The germline V and J ends were trimmed by 0 bases and 9 bases, with 13 bases remaining between them. CDR1 is SGHNT and CDR2 is YYREEE in the germline V gene (reference sequence). CDR3 nucleotide sequence: TGTGCCAGCAGCTTGGGGGTGACAGGAAGTTCACCCCTCCACTTT. This codes for CASSLGVTGSSPLHF.

In its sample, this clone is medium-sized. The chain carries TRBV11-3 and TRBJ2-7, with 9 bases aligning to TRBD1. CDR3 length: 15 residues. Germline V gene sequence: CDR1 SGHNT, CDR2 YENEEA. Losses at the gene ends were 5 bases for V and 5 bases for J; bases not matched to a gene: 10. The CDR3 sequence: CASSPSGQGNDEQYF. CDR3 nucleotides: TGTGCCAGCAGCCCCTCCGGACAGGGGAACGACGAGCAGTACTTC.

This clone was seen a single time. V is TRBV3-1 (or the pseudogene TRBV3-2) and J is TRBJ2-4, with D perhaps matching TRBD1 (6 bases). Per germline, CDR1 LGHDT and CDR2 YNNKEL (reference sequence). Trimming left V 3 bases short and J 0 bases short, with 18 bases between. The CDR3 is made up of 18 amino acids. CDR3 sequence reads: CASSHRDTHVGAKNIQYF. In DNA, the CDR3 is TGTGCCAGCAGCCATAGGGACACCCACGTCGGAGCCAAAAACATTCAGTACTTC.

This clone was detected many times. The chain combines TRBV7-2 with TRBJ1-2, with D possibly being TRBD1 (5 bases). Per the germline V gene, CDR1 is SGHTA and CDR2 is FQGNSA. Trimming shortened V by 1 base and J by 7 bases, and 10 bases separated the two germline ends. The CDR3 spans 13 residues. In nucleotides, the CDR3 is TGTGCCAGCAGCTTAGAAGGGGTACGTGGCTACACCTTC. The encoded protein is CASSLEGVRGYTF.

The J gene is TRBJ2-7, the V gene TRBV3-1 (or the pseudogene TRBV3-2); 7 bases map to TRBD2. V shed 3 bases, J shed 0 bases, and the junction held 5 bases outside the gene matches. The CDR3 is 15 residues long. In germline, CDR1 is LGHDT, CDR2 YNNKEL (reference sequence). The CDR3 spells CASSQTAGSSYEQYF. DNA of the CDR3: TGTGCCAGCAGCCAGACAGCGGGGAGCTCCTACGAGCAGTACTTC.